This is a list of T cell receptor beta chains from one sample in a study of OX40 agonist ivuxolimab in advanced cancers. TCRdb keeps only in-frame clones here, not all; method: immunoSEQ multiplex PCR. The repertoire consists of more than 65,000 clones, with around four fifths occurring once and the leading ten covering more than 20%. The sequences come from CD4+ or CD8+ T cells sorted from blood, collected in a trial of the OX40 agonist ivuxolimab. The receptors derive from an adult with an advanced solid tumor such as melanoma, head and neck, liver or kidney cancer. Each CDR3 is given with its conserved first and last residue. D genes are given only for firm matches. Not every row has a clone size; where given, it reads once, few, many or a size class.

CDR3 DNA: TGTGCCAGCAGTTTAGACAGCACCGGGGAGCTGTTTTTT
CDR3 protein: CASSLDSTGELFF
D gene: NA
J gene: TRBJ2-2
V gene: TRBV5-4
clone size: NA

CDR3 DNA: TGTGCCAGCAGAAAGACAACTAGCGGGAGGTTATACACCGGGGAGCTGTTTTTT
CDR3 protein: CASRKTTSGRLYTGELFF
D gene: TRBD2
J gene: TRBJ2-2
V gene: TRBV7-2
clone size: NA

CDR3 DNA: TGTGCCAGCAGCGGGGGGGGGACAGTTAATTCACCCCTCCACTTT
CDR3 protein: CASSGGGTVNSPLHF
D gene: TRBD1
J gene: TRBJ1-6
V gene: TRBV5-4
clone size: NA

CDR3 DNA: TGTGCCAGCAGTGAGCAGGGAGTTGGGGCAGATACGCAGTATTTT
CDR3 protein: CASSEQGVGADTQYF
D gene: NA
J gene: TRBJ2-3
V gene: TRBV6-1
clone size: NA

CDR3 DNA: TGCGCCAGCAGCTTGCTCCGGGCAGGTCAAGAGACCCAGTACTTC
CDR3 protein: CASSLLRAGQETQYF
D gene: NA
J gene: TRBJ2-5
V gene: TRBV5-1
clone size: NA

CDR3 DNA: TGTGCCAGCCGAGGGGGGGCGTCGAACACCGGGGAGCTGTTTTTT
CDR3 protein: CASRGGASNTGELFF
D gene: NA
J gene: TRBJ2-2
V gene: TRBV25-1
clone size: NA

CDR3 DNA: TGCAGCGTTGCAGACACAGATACGCAGTATTTT
CDR3 protein: CSVADTDTQYF
D gene: NA
J gene: TRBJ2-3
V gene: TRBV29-1
clone size: NA

CDR3 DNA: TGTGCCTGGAGTACCGGGGATACGCAGTATTTT
CDR3 protein: CAWSTGDTQYF
D gene: NA
J gene: TRBJ2-3
V gene: TRBV30
clone size: NA

CDR3 DNA: TGTGCCAGCAGCTTAACAGGGGTTTTGTACGAGCAGTACTTC
CDR3 protein: CASSLTGVLYEQYF
D gene: TRBD1
J gene: TRBJ2-7
V gene: TRBV7-9
clone size: NA

CDR3 DNA: TGTGCCAGCAGCGCCGGGACAGGGCAACTCTATGGCTACACCTTC
CDR3 protein: CASSAGTGQLYGYTF
D gene: TRBD1
J gene: TRBJ1-2
V gene: TRBV5-4
clone size: NA

CDR3 DNA: TGCGCCAGCAGTGGACGGAATAACTATGGCTACACCTTC
CDR3 protein: CASSGRNNYGYTF
D gene: NA
J gene: TRBJ1-2
V gene: TRBV10-2
clone size: once

CDR3 DNA: TGTGCCAGCAGCATCAGGGGGCGCGACTATGGCTACACCTTC
CDR3 protein: CASSIRGRDYGYTF
D gene: TRBD1
J gene: TRBJ1-2
V gene: TRBV7-2
clone size: NA

CDR3 DNA: TGTGCCAGCAGCAATCGGAGGGAGGGCCTTTCCTACGAGCAGTACTTC
CDR3 protein: CASSNRREGLSYEQYF
D gene: NA
J gene: TRBJ2-7
V gene: TRBV21-1
clone size: NA

CDR3 DNA: TGCAGCGTTGAAGATCTGAGAGCTGGCTACACCTTC
CDR3 protein: CSVEDLRAGYTF
D gene: NA
J gene: TRBJ1-2
V gene: TRBV29-1
clone size: many

CDR3 DNA: TGTGCCAGCAGTGACCGTCCGAGTGGGGAGACCCAGTACTTC
CDR3 protein: CASSDRPSGETQYF
D gene: NA
J gene: TRBJ2-5
V gene: TRBV6-1
clone size: NA

CDR3 DNA: TGCGCCAGCAGCCCGCATCCTGACTATGGCTACACCTTC
CDR3 protein: CASSPHPDYGYTF
D gene: NA
J gene: TRBJ1-2
V gene: TRBV5-1
clone size: few

CDR3 DNA: TGTGCCAGCAAGTCTGGGACAGGGATTTACAATGAGCAGTTCTTC
CDR3 protein: CASKSGTGIYNEQFF
D gene: TRBD1
J gene: TRBJ2-1
V gene: TRBV28
clone size: NA

CDR3 DNA: TGTGCCAGTAGTAGCGGGGCGGGATACAATGAGCAGTTCTTC
CDR3 protein: CASSSGAGYNEQFF
D gene: NA
J gene: TRBJ2-1
V gene: TRBV19
clone size: few

CDR3 DNA: TGCGCCAGCAGCTTGAGTGCTAGCGGGGCCTCTTTCTCCTACGAGCAGTACTTC
CDR3 protein: CASSLSASGASFSYEQYF
D gene: TRBD2
J gene: TRBJ2-7
V gene: TRBV5-1
clone size: NA

CDR3 DNA: TGTGCCAGCAGCCCACGTGATCACCCAGAGGATACGCAGTATTTT
CDR3 protein: CASSPRDHPEDTQYF
D gene: NA
J gene: TRBJ2-3
V gene: TRBV4-2
clone size: few

CDR3 DNA: TGTGCCAGCAGCTTGTTAGGTCCAGATACGCAGTATTTT
CDR3 protein: CASSLLGPDTQYF
D gene: NA
J gene: TRBJ2-3
V gene: TRBV5-6
clone size: NA

CDR3 DNA: TGCGCCAGCAGCCAAGAAGGGCTCCGCCAAGAGACCCAGTACTTC
CDR3 protein: CASSQEGLRQETQYF
D gene: NA
J gene: TRBJ2-5
V gene: TRBV4-1
clone size: NA

CDR3 DNA: TGCGCCAGCAGCCAGGTCCCGGGACAGGGGCTCAGCTCCTACAATGAGCAGTTCTTC
CDR3 protein: CASSQVPGQGLSSYNEQFF
D gene: TRBD1
J gene: TRBJ2-1
V gene: TRBV4-1
clone size: NA

CDR3 DNA: TGTGCCAGCAGCTTATTCGGGGGAAGGAACACTGAAGCTTTCTTT
CDR3 protein: CASSLFGGRNTEAFF
D gene: NA
J gene: TRBJ1-1
V gene: TRBV7-2
clone size: NA

CDR3 DNA: TGTGCCTGGGACCCTTCCCGGACTAGCGGGACCTCCTACGAGCAGTACTTC
CDR3 protein: CAWDPSRTSGTSYEQYF
D gene: TRBD2
J gene: TRBJ2-7
V gene: TRBV30
clone size: few

CDR3 DNA: TGTGCCAGCAGTGAAAGGGCACAGGGGTATTCACCCCTCCACTTT
CDR3 protein: CASSERAQGYSPLHF
D gene: TRBD1
J gene: TRBJ1-6
V gene: TRBV25-1
clone size: once

CDR3 DNA: TGTGCCAGTAGATGGGTGAGGGGGAGTAACGAGCAGTACTTC
CDR3 protein: CASRWVRGSNEQYF
D gene: NA
J gene: TRBJ2-7
V gene: TRBV27
clone size: NA

CDR3 DNA: TGCGCCAGCAGCCGGACCCGACAAGAGACCCAGTACTTC
CDR3 protein: CASSRTRQETQYF
D gene: NA
J gene: TRBJ2-5
V gene: TRBV5-1
clone size: NA

CDR3 DNA: TGCAGCGTTAACTCCAGGGACGGGAACACTGAAGCTTTCTTT
CDR3 protein: CSVNSRDGNTEAFF
D gene: NA
J gene: TRBJ1-1
V gene: TRBV29-1
clone size: NA

CDR3 DNA: TGTGCCAGTAGAGAAGGGACAGGGGGTTCCTACAATGAGCAGTTCTTC
CDR3 protein: CASREGTGGSYNEQFF
D gene: TRBD1
J gene: TRBJ2-1
V gene: TRBV19
clone size: NA

CDR3 DNA: TGTGCCAGCAGCTCCATCGGGGCCGATGAAAAACTGTTTTTT
CDR3 protein: CASSSIGADEKLFF
D gene: NA
J gene: TRBJ1-4
V gene: TRBV5-6
clone size: NA

CDR3 DNA: TGTGCCAGCAACCCGGGAGGGAGCTTTACCTACGAGCAGTACTTC
CDR3 protein: CASNPGGSFTYEQYF
D gene: TRBD2
J gene: TRBJ2-7
V gene: TRBV6-5
clone size: once

CDR3 DNA: TGCAGCGTTGATACAGGGCGGGAGACCCAGTACTTC
CDR3 protein: CSVDTGRETQYF
D gene: NA
J gene: TRBJ2-5
V gene: TRBV29-1
clone size: NA

CDR3 DNA: TGCGCCAGCAGCCCAGAAGAGACAGCTAGCAATCAGCCCCAGCATTTT
CDR3 protein: CASSPEETASNQPQHF
D gene: NA
J gene: TRBJ1-5
V gene: TRBV4-3
clone size: NA

CDR3 DNA: TGTGCCAGCAGCATGACCGGGGAGCTGTTTTTT
CDR3 protein: CASSMTGELFF
D gene: NA
J gene: TRBJ2-2
V gene: TRBV7-9
clone size: few

CDR3 DNA: TGTGCTAGTGGTTTGGAACCGGGACAGGGAAACTTC
CDR3 protein: CASGLEPGQGNF
D gene: TRBD1
J gene: TRBJ2-4
V gene: TRBV12-5
clone size: NA

CDR3 DNA: TGCGCCAGCAGCCAACAGCGGGGGGGTCCTACAGATACGCAGTATTTT
CDR3 protein: CASSQQRGGPTDTQYF
D gene: TRBD2
J gene: TRBJ2-3
V gene: TRBV4-3
clone size: NA

CDR3 DNA: TGTGCCAGCGGGCGGGAGGTCTACAATGAGCAGTTCTTC
CDR3 protein: CASGREVYNEQFF
D gene: TRBD2
J gene: TRBJ2-1
V gene: TRBV2
clone size: NA

CDR3 DNA: TGCGCCAGCAGCCAAGATATTAGGGCAGAGTGGAATGAGCAGTTCTTC
CDR3 protein: CASSQDIRAEWNEQFF
D gene: NA
J gene: TRBJ2-1
V gene: TRBV4-1
clone size: NA

CDR3 DNA: TGTGCCAGCGAACTTCGAAAGATGAACACTGAAGCTTTCTTT
CDR3 protein: CASELRKMNTEAFF
D gene: NA
J gene: TRBJ1-1
V gene: TRBV18
clone size: NA

CDR3 DNA: TGTGCCAGCGGGAGGAGATTTAGCAATCAGCCCCAGCATTTT
CDR3 protein: CASGRRFSNQPQHF
D gene: NA
J gene: TRBJ1-5
V gene: TRBV2
clone size: NA

CDR3 DNA: TGTGCCAGCGGGCTAGGGCCAACACACGAGCAGTACTTC
CDR3 protein: CASGLGPTHEQYF
D gene: NA
J gene: TRBJ2-7
V gene: TRBV5-5
clone size: once

CDR3 DNA: TGTGCCAGCTCACCACAGGGTCAGGGTCCATCTGGGGCCAACGTCCTGACTTTC
CDR3 protein: CASSPQGQGPSGANVLTF
D gene: NA
J gene: TRBJ2-6
V gene: TRBV18
clone size: NA

CDR3 DNA: TGCGCCAGCAGCCAAGTCAGGGGGCCGACCTGGCCCCAGCATTTT
CDR3 protein: CASSQVRGPTWPQHF
D gene: TRBD1
J gene: TRBJ1-5
V gene: TRBV4-1
clone size: NA

CDR3 DNA: TGTGCCTGGAGTGTACTCGGGAGGGCATCCTACAATGAGCAGTTCTTC
CDR3 protein: CAWSVLGRASYNEQFF
D gene: TRBD2
J gene: TRBJ2-1
V gene: TRBV30
clone size: NA

CDR3 DNA: TGCGCCAGCAGCCAAGCTCCGGGCCCGTTCAACACTGAAGCTTTCTTT
CDR3 protein: CASSQAPGPFNTEAFF
D gene: NA
J gene: TRBJ1-1
V gene: TRBV4-1
clone size: NA

CDR3 DNA: TGCGCCAGCAGCCAACAGACCCCGACTAGCGGATACACAGATACGCAGTATTTT
CDR3 protein: CASSQQTPTSGYTDTQYF
D gene: TRBD2
J gene: TRBJ2-3
V gene: TRBV5-4
clone size: NA

CDR3 DNA: TGTGCCAGTAGTACAGACAGGAGGAATGAGCAGTTCTTC
CDR3 protein: CASSTDRRNEQFF
D gene: NA
J gene: TRBJ2-1
V gene: TRBV19
clone size: NA

CDR3 DNA: TGTGCCAGCAGCCTATACAGGGACGAGCAGTACTTC
CDR3 protein: CASSLYRDEQYF
D gene: NA
J gene: TRBJ2-7
V gene: TRBV11-2
clone size: NA

CDR3 DNA: TGTGCCAGCAGCCCTCGACAGGGGGCAGATGAAGCTTTCTTT
CDR3 protein: CASSPRQGADEAFF
D gene: TRBD1
J gene: TRBJ1-1
V gene: TRBV5-6
clone size: NA

CDR3 DNA: TGTGCCAGCAGCGTCCTGGGCGAGCAGTACTTC
CDR3 protein: CASSVLGEQYF
D gene: NA
J gene: TRBJ2-7
V gene: TRBV5-6
clone size: NA

CDR3 DNA: TGTGCCAGCAGCTTAGGGACAACCTACGAGCAGTACTTC
CDR3 protein: CASSLGTTYEQYF
D gene: NA
J gene: TRBJ2-7
V gene: TRBV7-8
clone size: few

CDR3 DNA: TGTGCCAGCAGTGTGGTTCAGGGGACCTACAATGAGCAGTTCTTC
CDR3 protein: CASSVVQGTYNEQFF
D gene: NA
J gene: TRBJ2-1
V gene: TRBV6-1
clone size: NA

CDR3 DNA: TGTGCCAGCAGCCTAGGACAGGGATTTCCCTACAATGAGCAGTTCTTC
CDR3 protein: CASSLGQGFPYNEQFF
D gene: TRBD1
J gene: TRBJ2-1
V gene: TRBV7-9
clone size: NA